This T cell receptor (beta chain) was recorded in a study of tumor-infiltrating lymphocytes in localized non-small cell lung cancer. Study background: The cohort mixed smokers and never-smokers, several histologies, and some post-neoadjuvant-chemotherapy samples.

This clone was detected once. Repertoires were generated with immunoSEQ multiplex PCR, while TCRdb's copy carries only in-frame clones and drops some. In the table there are thousands of clones, 60% to 70% of which are singletons. CDR1 and CDR2 (germline): MDHEN, SYDVKM. V lost 6 bases, J lost 10 bases, and 24 bases lay in between. This CDR3 contains 15 residues. The rearrangement joins TRBV28 to TRBJ1-1; D gene ambiguous. Source material: uninvolved lung tissue not adjacent to the tumor. This sequence originates from a human donor with non-small cell lung cancer. CDR3 residues: CASRRFPSWASGAFF. Here the CDR3 DNA reads TGTGCCAGCAGAAGATTCCCCTCATGGGCGTCGGGAGCTTTCTTT.